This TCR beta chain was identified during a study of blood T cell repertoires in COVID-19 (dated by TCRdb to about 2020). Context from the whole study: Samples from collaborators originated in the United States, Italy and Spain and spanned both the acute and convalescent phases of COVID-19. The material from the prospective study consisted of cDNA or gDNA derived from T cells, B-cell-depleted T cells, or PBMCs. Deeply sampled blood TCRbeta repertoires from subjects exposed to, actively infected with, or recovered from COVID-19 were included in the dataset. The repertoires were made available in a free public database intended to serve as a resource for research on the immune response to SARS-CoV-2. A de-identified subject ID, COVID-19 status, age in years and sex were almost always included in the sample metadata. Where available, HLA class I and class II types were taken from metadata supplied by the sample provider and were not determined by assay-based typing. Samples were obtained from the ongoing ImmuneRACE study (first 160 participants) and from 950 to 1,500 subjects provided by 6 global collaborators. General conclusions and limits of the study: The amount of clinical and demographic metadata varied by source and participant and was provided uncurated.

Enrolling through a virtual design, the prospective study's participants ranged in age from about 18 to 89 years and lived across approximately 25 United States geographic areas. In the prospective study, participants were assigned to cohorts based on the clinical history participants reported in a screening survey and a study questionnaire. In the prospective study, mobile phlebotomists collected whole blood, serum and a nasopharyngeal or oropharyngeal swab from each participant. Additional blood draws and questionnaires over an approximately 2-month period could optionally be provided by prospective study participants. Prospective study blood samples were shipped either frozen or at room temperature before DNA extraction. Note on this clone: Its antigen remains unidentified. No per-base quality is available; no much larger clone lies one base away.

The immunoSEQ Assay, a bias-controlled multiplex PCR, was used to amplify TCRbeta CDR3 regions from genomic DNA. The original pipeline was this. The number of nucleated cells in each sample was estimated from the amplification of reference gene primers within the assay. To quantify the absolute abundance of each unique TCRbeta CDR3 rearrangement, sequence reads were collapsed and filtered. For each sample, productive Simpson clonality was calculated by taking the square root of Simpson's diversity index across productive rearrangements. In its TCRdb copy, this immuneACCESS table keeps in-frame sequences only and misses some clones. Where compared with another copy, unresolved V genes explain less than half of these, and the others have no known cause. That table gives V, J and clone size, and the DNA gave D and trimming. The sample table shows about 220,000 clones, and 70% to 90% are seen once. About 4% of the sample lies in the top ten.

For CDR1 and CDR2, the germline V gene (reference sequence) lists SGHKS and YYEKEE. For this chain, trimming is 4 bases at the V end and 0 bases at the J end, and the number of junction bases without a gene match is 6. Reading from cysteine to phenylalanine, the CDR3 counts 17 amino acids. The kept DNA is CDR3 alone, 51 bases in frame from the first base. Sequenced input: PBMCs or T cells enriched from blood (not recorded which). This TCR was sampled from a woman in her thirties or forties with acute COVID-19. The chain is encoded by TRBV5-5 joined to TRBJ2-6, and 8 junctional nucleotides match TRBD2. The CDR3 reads CASSASGGHSGANVLTF. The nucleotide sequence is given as TGTGCCAGCAGCGCAAGCGGGGGCCACTCTGGGGCCAACGTCCTGACTTTC.